The 21 T cell receptor beta chains given below trace back to one sample, sequenced in a study of OX40 agonist ivuxolimab in advanced cancers. Data came from immunoSEQ multiplex PCR; TCRdb stores just in-frame clones and leaves some out. The data contain tens of thousands of clones, roughly 89% of them singletons. The sample consisted of CD4+ or CD8+ T cells sorted from blood, taken in a trial of the OX40 agonist ivuxolimab. The receptors derive from an adult with an advanced solid tumor such as melanoma, head and neck, liver or kidney cancer.

The J gene is TRBJ2-4, the V gene TRBV30; D possibly matches TRBD1 or TRBD2 (6 bases each). Trimming took 3 bases from V and 6 from J, leaving 12 bases between them. This CDR3 comprises 13 residues. The germline V gene has CDR1 GTSNPN and CDR2 SVGIG (reference sequence). The DNA for the CDR3 is TGTGCCTGGAGCGGGGGCAGGGGAAACATTCAGTACTTC. It encodes CAWSGGRGNIQYF.

The V gene is TRBV7-9, the J gene TRBJ1-1; D remains ambiguous. The CDR3 is 12 amino acids. CDR1 and CDR2 (germline): SEHNR, FQNEAQ (reference sequence). Trimming removed 5 bases at V and 5 bases at J, with 9 bases between. CDR3 nucleotides: TGTGCCAGCAGCCCTTGGGGTACTGAAGCTTTCTTT. It specifies CASSPWGTEAFF.

V and J are TRBV19 and TRBJ1-2; D not resolved. The CDR3 has 13 amino acids. V was trimmed by 2 bases and J by 4 bases, leaving 8 bases between them. CDR1 and CDR2 from the germline V gene are LNHDA and SQIVND (reference sequence). This chain's CDR3 is CASSIQGSYGYTF. In nucleotides, the CDR3 is TGTGCCAGTAGTATACAAGGTAGCTATGGCTACACCTTC.

In regard to this clone: Other DNA sequences from this sample encode an identical CDR3 as well. This chain connects TRBV18 to TRBJ2-5; 10 positions agree with TRBD2. The CDR3 runs 15 residues. Germline V lookup: CDR1 KGHSH, CDR2 LQKENI. Trimming cost V 1 base and J 2 bases; bases outside gene matches: 1. DNA for the CDR3: TGTGCCAGCTCACCACTAGCGGGAGGACAAGAGACCCAGTACTTC. Translated, it gives CASSPLAGGQETQYF.

This chain links TRBV6-5 with TRBJ2-1; TRBD2 aligns across 7 bases. From germline, CDR1 is MNHEY and CDR2 SVGAGI. V shed 6 bases, J shed 0 bases, and the junction held 5 bases outside the gene matches. The CDR3 loop spans 15 amino acids. CDR3 sequence (DNA): TGTGCCAGCAGATCAAGCGGGGACTCCTACAATGAGCAGTTCTTC. Its protein product is CASRSSGDSYNEQFF.

This chain links TRBV5-1 with TRBJ2-5; D is undetermined. This CDR3 has 15 amino acids. With 1 base removed from V and 5 bases from J, the gap between germline ends came to 15 bases. Per germline, CDR1 SGHRS and CDR2 YFSETQ. The CDR3 sequence is CASSLNSPGRETQYF. CDR3 nucleotides: TGCGCCAGCAGCTTGAACAGCCCGGGCCGGGAGACCCAGTACTTC.

The V call is TRBV5-1, the J call TRBJ2-1; D remains unclear. V was cut by 0 bases and J by 6 bases, with 7 bases left in between. This CDR3 comprises 13 residues. CDR1 is SGHRS and CDR2 is YFSETQ in the germline V gene. The CDR3 DNA is TGCGCCAGCAGCTTGGATAGGGTCAATGAGCAGTTCTTC. This translates into CASSLDRVNEQFF. The whole variable domain, filled in from reference TRBV5-1 and TRBJ2-1, reads KAGVTQTPRYLIKTRGQQVTLSCSPISGHRSVSWYQQTPGQGLQFLFEYFSETQRNKGNFPGRFSGRQFSNSRSEMNVSTLELGDSALYLCASSLDRVNEQFFGPGTRLTVL.

V gene TRBV6-1 combines with J gene TRBJ1-1; 7 bases are a match to TRBD1. The CDR3 runs to 14 residues. The ends lost 7 bases at V and 1 base at J; junction bases unmatched: 6. CDR1 and CDR2 (germline): MNHNS, SASEGT. The CDR3 nucleotides are TGTGCCAGCAACCTACAGGGGAAGAACACTGAAGCTTTCTTT. Encoded protein: CASNLQGKNTEAFF.

The rearrangement joins TRBV19 to TRBJ2-5; the D gene is possibly TRBD2 (7 bases). This CDR3 contains 16 residues. V dropped 4 bases and J dropped 6 bases, with 21 bases sitting between them. CDR1 and CDR2 (germline): LNHDA, SQIVND (reference sequence). CDR3 nucleotides: TGTGCCAGTAGTACCTCTGGGGGGGCCCTTCGACAGACCCAGTACTTC. Translated, it gives CASSTSGGALRQTQYF.

This chain connects TRBV18 to TRBJ1-1, with D possibly being TRBD1 (5 bases). In germline, CDR1 is KGHSH, CDR2 LQKENI. The germline V and J ends were trimmed by 2 bases and 4 bases, with 11 bases remaining between them. This CDR3 contains 14 residues. The CDR3 nucleotides are TGTGCCAGCTCACCAAAGGGACTCATCACTGAAGCTTTCTTT. Amino acid sequence: CASSPKGLITEAFF.

J is TRBJ2-7 and V is TRBV19; D may be TRBD1 (5 bases). Per the germline V gene, CDR1 is LNHDA and CDR2 is SQIVND (reference sequence). This CDR3 has 15 amino acids. Trimming left V 3 bases short and J 2 bases short, with 14 bases between. The DNA of the CDR3 is TGTGCCAGTAGTATCGTGGCAGGGAAACCCTACGAGCAGTACTTC. Amino acids: CASSIVAGKPYEQYF.

The chain is built from TRBV18 and TRBJ2-7; 8 bases map to TRBD1. The length of the CDR3 is 13 residues. Looked up from germline, CDR1 is KGHSH and CDR2 is LQKENI. V trimming: 5 bases; J trimming: 5 bases; junction bases outside the gene matches: 5. The CDR3 loop reads CASSADRAHEQYF. The CDR3, as DNA: TGTGCCAGCTCAGCGGACAGGGCCCACGAGCAGTACTTC.

This chain uses TRBV6-1 with TRBJ1-4, with 8 bases that match TRBD1. From germline, CDR1 is MNHNS and CDR2 SASEGT. CDR3 length equals 15 residues. Trimming took 5 bases from V and 8 from J; bases not matched to a gene: 10. The CDR3 nucleotides read TGTGCCAGCAGTCCTTTGACAGGGGTGGGAGAAAAACTGTTTTTT. Its protein is CASSPLTGVGEKLFF.

This clone occurred once. The chain joins TRBV28 to TRBJ2-1; 8 nucleotides match TRBD1. Unmatched junction bases numbered 6, after V lost 4 bases and J lost 1 base. Germline CDR1 reads MDHEN; CDR2 reads SYDVKM. This CDR3 spans 16 amino acids. CDR3 nucleotides: TGTGCCAGCAGTTCGGCCGGGACAGGTTCCTACAATGAGCAGTTCTTC. Translation: CASSSAGTGSYNEQFF.

The CDR3 spells CASSLEGRVPYNEQFF. CDR3 bases: TGTGCCAGCAGCTTAGAGGGCAGGGTCCCCTACAATGAGCAGTTCTTC. The chain carries TRBV11-3 and TRBJ2-1; a weak D match, TRBD1 (5 bases). The germline gives CDR1 SGHNT, CDR2 YENEEA. V was trimmed by 0 bases and J by 2 bases, leaving 11 bases between them. This CDR3 is built from 16 residues.

This sequence joins TRBV19 and TRBJ2-2; 7 bases are a match to TRBD1. The germline CDR1 and CDR2 sequences are LNHDA and SQIVND (reference sequence). V gave up 5 bases and J gave up 0 bases; unmatched junction bases: 3. The CDR3 spans 15 residues. CDR3: CASSAGTANTGELFF. Written as DNA, the CDR3 is TGTGCCAGTAGTGCCGGGACAGCGAACACCGGGGAGCTGTTTTTT.

The V and J genes are TRBV19 and TRBJ1-1; D is uncertain. This CDR3 is 15 amino acids long. Trimming shortened V by 2 bases and J by 1 base, and 11 bases separated the two germline ends. Germline CDR1 and CDR2: LNHDA and SQIVND (reference sequence). As DNA, the CDR3 is TGTGCCAGTAGTATATTCCAGGTGGGGAACACTGAAGCTTTCTTT. Translation gives CASSIFQVGNTEAFF. Full variable domain (rest looked up from reference TRBV19 and TRBJ1-1): DGGITQSPKYLFRKEGQNVTLSCEQNLNHDAMYWYRQDPGQGLRLIYYSQIVNDFQKGDIAEGYSVSREKKESFPLTVTSAQKNPTAFYLCASSIFQVGNTEAFFGQGTRLTVV.

The rearrangement links TRBV7-9 to TRBJ2-1, with D possibly being TRBD1 or TRBD2 (5 bases each). CDR3 size: 15 residues. Germline V gene data show CDR1 as SEHNR and CDR2 as FQNEAQ (reference sequence). V lost 1 base and J 2 bases, leaving 9 bases between the germline ends. The CDR3 spells CASSLDGTAYNEQFF. The CDR3 DNA reads TGTGCCAGCAGCTTAGACGGGACGGCCTACAATGAGCAGTTCTTC.

The chain uses TRBV14 and TRBJ1-2; D ambiguous. Germline V lookup: CDR1 SGHDN, CDR2 FVKESK. CDR3 size: 14 residues. The V end was cut by 2 bases, the J end by 4 bases, with 11 bases between. The CDR3 nucleotides read TGTGCCAGCAGCCAAAACGGACGGACCTATGGCTACACCTTC. This sequence encodes CASSQNGRTYGYTF.

The chain is built from TRBV5-1 and TRBJ2-2, with 11 nucleotides matching TRBD2. Germline V gene sequence: CDR1 SGHRS, CDR2 YFSETQ. The CDR3 totals 15 residues. V was clipped by 2 bases and J by 6 bases; unmatched bases: 3. CDR3 loop: CASSFSGGDPGELFF. The CDR3 DNA follows: TGCGCCAGCAGCTTTAGCGGGGGGGACCCCGGGGAGCTGTTTTTT.

This chain connects TRBV19 to TRBJ2-7, with TRBD1 identical over 9 bases. This CDR3 is built from 13 residues. V trimming: 6 bases; J trimming: 6 bases; junction bases outside the gene matches: 6. Germline V gives CDR1 LNHDA, CDR2 SQIVND (reference sequence). In nucleotides, the CDR3 is TGTGCCAGTAGCCGGACAGGGGCCGGCGAGCAGTACTTC. This gives the protein CASSRTGAGEQYF.